Following are 18 T cell receptor beta chains from one sample sequenced in a study of blood T cell repertoires in COVID-19. TCRdb's table, derived via immunoSEQ multiplex PCR, lists solely in-frame clones and lacks some. The sample contains approximately 210,000 clones, around 82% of which appear only once. Sequencing was done on a sample of peripheral blood. These TCRs come from a woman aged 80 or over with acute or convalescent COVID-19.

In DNA, the CDR3 is TGTGCCAGTAGTATAGATAGAAATTCACCCCTCCACTTT. Its protein is CASSIDRNSPLHF. The rearrangement links TRBV19 to TRBJ1-6, with D uncertain. Germline loops: CDR1 LNHDA, CDR2 SQIVND (reference sequence). The CDR3 spans 13 residues. V lost 0 bases, J lost 7 bases, and 4 bases lay in between.

This rearrangement joins TRBV19 to TRBJ2-3, with 9 bases fitting TRBD2. The CDR3 has 15 amino acids. With V trimmed by 6 bases and J by 6 bases, 10 bases remained unmatched. Germline CDR1 LNHDA, CDR2 SQIVND (reference sequence). CDR3 sequence (DNA): TGTGCCAGTAGCCCCGGGCGGGGGGGCCTGGATACGCAGTATTTT. Encoded protein: CASSPGRGGLDTQYF.

The V call is TRBV2, the J call TRBJ2-2; TRBD2 is a possible D gene (5 bases). Germline assignment: CDR1 SNHLY and CDR2 FYNNEI. Trimming took 6 bases from V and 0 from J, leaving 8 bases between them. CDR3 length equals 14 residues. The CDR3 coding sequence is TGTGCCAGCAGGGAACTAGCGAACACCGGGGAGCTGTTTTTT. It codes for CASRELANTGELFF.

The chain is built from TRBV12-3 or TRBV12-4 and TRBJ1-1; 7 nucleotides align to TRBD1. V dropped 6 bases and J dropped 6; count of bases not matched to a gene: 1. The CDR3 extends over 11 amino acids. CDR3 nucleotides: TGTGCCAGCAGAGACAGGGCTGAAGCTTTCTTT. This gives the protein CASRDRAEAFF.

This clone was counted once. The chain links TRBV19 to TRBJ1-1; D is undetermined. Germline V gives CDR1 LNHDA, CDR2 SQIVND (reference sequence). Trimming removed 1 base from V and 5 bases from J, with 14 bases in between. The CDR3 has 15 amino acids. DNA for the CDR3: TGTGCCAGTAGTATAGGCCCCGCAAGGAGGACTGAAGCTTTCTTT. It specifies CASSIGPARRTEAFF.

The V call is TRBV6-2 or TRBV6-3, the J call TRBJ2-3; the D gene is possibly TRBD1 (6 bases). V was clipped by 3 bases and J by 6 bases, with 28 bases between them. The CDR3 is made up of 19 amino acids. Germline CDR1 is MNHEY and CDR2 is SVGEGT. CDR3: CASSYPSPDRSKWDDTQYF. CDR3 in DNA: TGTGCCAGCAGTTATCCCAGCCCCGACAGGAGCAAATGGGATGATACGCAGTATTTT.

The chain joins TRBV6-5 to TRBJ1-2, with a possible D match to TRBD1 (5 bases). The V end lost 7 bases, the J end lost 1 base, and 10 bases lay between the germline ends. Germline loops: CDR1 MNHEY, CDR2 SVGAGI. This CDR3 has 13 residues. The CDR3 sequence is CASTPTVNYGYTF. CDR3 in DNA: TGTGCCAGCACTCCGACAGTTAACTATGGCTACACCTTC.

This clone occurred a few times. The gene calls are TRBV3-1 (or the pseudogene TRBV3-2) and TRBJ1-1, with 8 bases aligning to TRBD1. The V gene's germline CDR1 is LGHDT and CDR2 YNNKEL (reference sequence). Germline trimming cut 5 bases from V and 4 bases from J; bases unmatched to any gene: 6. The CDR3 contains 14 residues. The CDR3 DNA sequence: TGTGCCAGCAGCGGGGACAGGCTGGCCACTGAAGCTTTCTTT. Translated: CASSGDRLATEAFF.

The rearrangement joins TRBV27 to TRBJ1-1, with 9 nucleotides matching TRBD1. V dropped 5 bases and J dropped 0; count of bases not matched to a gene: 7. Per germline, CDR1 MNHEY and CDR2 SMNVEV (reference sequence). This CDR3 region has 16 residues. In nucleotides, the CDR3 is TGTGCCAGCAGTCCTGGACAGGGGCTTATGAACACTGAAGCTTTCTTT. It encodes CASSPGQGLMNTEAFF.

V is TRBV5-1 and J is TRBJ2-5; the match to TRBD2 covers 8 bases. V dropped 7 bases and J dropped 5; count of bases not matched to a gene: 13. CDR1 is SGHRS and CDR2 is YFSETQ in the germline V gene. The CDR3 extends over 15 amino acids. The CDR3 DNA sequence: TGCGCCAGCCTGAGCGGGGGAGGCGGAGAGGAGACCCAGTACTTC. It specifies CASLSGGGGEETQYF.

V usage is TRBV6-5 and J usage is TRBJ1-5, with D perhaps matching TRBD1 (6 bases). Trimming pared 7 bases from V and 2 bases from J, leaving 15 bases between. Germline CDR1 MNHEY, CDR2 SVGAGI. This CDR3 comprises 15 residues. As DNA, the CDR3 is TGTGCCAGCAAAATGGCAGGGGTTGGCAATCAGCCCCAGCATTTT. Its protein is CASKMAGVGNQPQHF.

V is TRBV18 and J is TRBJ2-2, with TRBD1 identical over 8 bases. The CDR3 sequence is 15 residues long. CDR1 is KGHSH and CDR2 is LQKENI in the germline V gene. J was trimmed by 3 bases and V by 2 bases; bases with no gene match: 2. In nucleotides, the CDR3 is TGTGCCAGCTCACCAGGACAGGGTTACACCGGGGAGCTGTTTTTT. Translation gives CASSPGQGYTGELFF.

This rearrangement joins TRBV11-2 to TRBJ1-1; D gene ambiguous. The CDR3 loop spans 13 amino acids. The germline gives CDR1 SGHAT, CDR2 FQNNGV. Trimming pared 2 bases from V and 2 bases from J, leaving 6 bases between. The CDR3 protein is CASSLYLNTEAFF. CDR3 nucleotides: TGTGCCAGCAGCTTATACCTAAACACTGAAGCTTTCTTT.

The chain recombines TRBV5-6 with TRBJ2-7; 9 bases fit TRBD1. This CDR3 has 16 amino acids. Losses at the gene ends were 4 bases for V and 7 bases for J; bases not matched to a gene: 15. CDR1 SGHDT and CDR2 YYEEEE come from the germline V gene. The CDR3 DNA is TGTGCCAGCAGCCTTCTTAAAAGGACAGGGGCCGGGGAGCAGTACTTC. Translation gives CASSLLKRTGAGEQYF. Full variable domain (rest looked up from reference TRBV5-6 and TRBJ2-7): DAGVTQSPTHLIKTRGQQVTLRCSPKSGHDTVSWYQQALGQGPQFIFQYYEEEERQRGNFPDRFSGHQFPNYSSELNVNALLLGDSALYLCASSLLKRTGAGEQYFGPGTRLTVT.

This chain uses TRBV12-3 or TRBV12-4 with TRBJ2-7, with D tentatively TRBD2 (5 bases). CDR3 size: 13 residues. V was clipped by 3 bases and J by 2 bases, with 8 bases between them. CDR3 amino acids: CASSFGAAYEQYF. The CDR3, as DNA: TGTGCCAGCAGTTTTGGAGCGGCCTACGAGCAGTACTTC.

The genes are TRBV6-5 and TRBJ2-3; possibly TRBD1 for D (6 bases). This CDR3 region has 15 residues. The germline V gene encodes CDR1 MNHEY and CDR2 SVGAGI. The V gene lost 2 bases and the J gene lost 5 bases, with 14 bases spanning the gap. The CDR3 bases are TGTGCCAGCAGTTACGCGGGCAGGGGTGAAGATACGCAGTATTTT. Its translation is CASSYAGRGEDTQYF.

The chain employs TRBV7-9 and TRBJ1-1, with a weak D call TRBD1 (6 bases). Trimming took 2 bases from V and 10 from J, leaving 11 bases between them. This CDR3 region has 12 residues. Per the germline V gene, CDR1 is SEHNR and CDR2 is FQNEAQ (reference sequence). In nucleotides, the CDR3 is TGTGCCAGCAGCTTATCAGGGGAAGGAGCTTTCTTT. This sequence encodes CASSLSGEGAFF.

CDR3 in amino acids: CASSPVDEQYF. The CDR3 nucleotides are TGTGCCAGCTCACCGGTAGACGAGCAGTACTTC. The chain carries TRBV18 and TRBJ2-7; D is undetermined. There are 11 residues in the CDR3. The germline gives CDR1 KGHSH, CDR2 LQKENI. V shed 3 bases and J shed 5 bases, with 5 bases lying between them.